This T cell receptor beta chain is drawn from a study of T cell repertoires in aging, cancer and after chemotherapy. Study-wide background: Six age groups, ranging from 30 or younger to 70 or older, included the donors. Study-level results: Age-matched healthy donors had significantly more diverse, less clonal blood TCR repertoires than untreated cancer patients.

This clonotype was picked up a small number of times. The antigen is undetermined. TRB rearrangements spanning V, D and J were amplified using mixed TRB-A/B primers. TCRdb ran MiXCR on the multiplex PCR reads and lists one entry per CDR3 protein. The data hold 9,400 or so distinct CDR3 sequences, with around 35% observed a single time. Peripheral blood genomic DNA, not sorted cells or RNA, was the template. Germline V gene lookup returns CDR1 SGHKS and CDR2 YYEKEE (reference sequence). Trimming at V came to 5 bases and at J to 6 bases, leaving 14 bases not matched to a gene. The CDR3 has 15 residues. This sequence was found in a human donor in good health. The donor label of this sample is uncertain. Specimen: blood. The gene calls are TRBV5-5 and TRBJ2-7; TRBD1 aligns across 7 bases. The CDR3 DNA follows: TGTGCCAGCAGAAGAACCGGGACAGCCTTCTCCGAGCAGTACTTC. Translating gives CASRRTGTAFSEQYF. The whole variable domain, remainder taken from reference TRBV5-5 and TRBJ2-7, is DAGVTQSPTHLIKTRGQQVTLRCSPISGHKSVSWYQQVLGQGPQFIFQYYEKEERGRGNFPDRFSARQFPNYSSELNVNALLLGDSALYLCASRRTGTAFSEQYFGPGTRLTVT.